A single sample is the source of the 32 T cell receptor beta chains below, sequenced in a study of blood T cell repertoires in COVID-19. Clones were read by immunoSEQ multiplex PCR, and TCRdb kept only the in-frame ones, dropping some. The sample records under 350,000 clones, under 90% being singletons. Sequencing input: peripheral blood. The receptors here all came from a man over 45 with acute or convalescent COVID-19.

The chain combines TRBV5-5 with TRBJ2-1; 7 bases are shared with TRBD2. Germline trimming cut 2 bases from V and 3 bases from J; bases unmatched to any gene: 2. From germline, CDR1 is SGHKS and CDR2 YYEKEE (reference sequence). The CDR3 sequence is 14 residues long. The CDR3 DNA reads as TGTGCCAGCAGCTTTGCGGGGGACTACAATGAGCAGTTCTTC. This translates into CASSFAGDYNEQFF.

This chain connects TRBV6-5 to TRBJ2-7; perhaps TRBD2 as D (6 bases). Germline CDR1 and CDR2: MNHEY and SVGAGI. The CDR3 has 15 residues. Trimming cost V 4 bases and J 2 bases, with 15 bases left between them. The CDR3 region is CASSWGDPTAYEQYF. The CDR3 region has the DNA TGTGCCAGCAGTTGGGGGGACCCGACCGCCTACGAGCAGTACTTC.

This rearrangement joins TRBV27 to TRBJ1-2, with D possibly TRBD1 on 5 matching bases. Trimming removed 2 bases at V and 8 bases at J, with 12 bases between. The CDR3 extends over 13 amino acids. Germline-derived CDR1 and CDR2 are MNHEY and SMNVEV (reference sequence). The CDR3 sequence: CASSLNLGGGYTF. The CDR3 DNA follows: TGTGCCAGCAGTTTAAATTTGGGGGGAGGCTACACCTTC.

Comments on this clone: One junction end does not reproduce the germline sequence, and a read error may be involved. The chain is built from TRBV7-9 and TRBJ1-3; maybe TRBD1 (6 bases). The CDR3 totals 15 residues. The V gene's germline CDR1 is SEHNR and CDR2 FQNEAQ (reference sequence). CDR3 DNA: TGTGCCAGCAGCGTAGCAGGACAGCCTGGAAACACCATATATTTT. It is translated as CASSVAGQPGNTIYF.

J is TRBJ2-1 and V is TRBV19; 10 bases line up with TRBD2. Germline CDR1 LNHDA, CDR2 SQIVND (reference sequence). The V and J ends lost 9 bases and 1 base, in that order; junction bases with no gene match: 15. CDR3 length: 18 residues. The CDR3 DNA reads TGTGCCAGCCAAAGACAGATCCTAGCGGGGGAGTCCTACAATGAGCAGTTCTTC. Translated, it gives CASQRQILAGESYNEQFF.

The genes are TRBV7-3 and TRBJ2-1; 9 bases agree with TRBD1. The ends lost 5 bases at V and 7 bases at J; junction bases unmatched: 9. Germline lookup yields CDR1 SGHTA and CDR2 FQGTGA. This CDR3 is built from 15 residues. This chain's CDR3 is CASSPKPGQGNEQFF. The CDR3 DNA follows: TGTGCCAGCAGCCCAAAACCGGGACAGGGAAATGAGCAGTTCTTC. Supplemented by reference TRBV7-3 and TRBJ2-1, the full variable domain reads GAGVSQTPSNKVTEKGKYVELRCDPISGHTALYWYRQSLGQGPEFLIYFQGTGAADDSGLPNDRFFAVRPEGSVSTLKIQRTERGDSAVYLCASSPKPGQGNEQFFGPGTRLTVL.

V gene TRBV6-5 combines with J gene TRBJ1-1; D is ambiguous. CDR3 length equals 13 residues. Trimming removed 7 bases at V and 8 bases at J, with 17 bases between. CDR1 and CDR2 from the germline V gene are MNHEY and SVGAGI. The CDR3 is CASTMWSETEAFF. DNA of the CDR3: TGTGCCAGCACAATGTGGTCGGAGACGGAAGCTTTCTTT.

The rearrangement uses TRBV27 and TRBJ1-6; 9 positions match TRBD1. Trimming removed 5 bases from V and 4 bases from J; junction bases left unmatched: 21. CDR1 and CDR2 (germline): MNHEY, SMNVEV (reference sequence). The CDR3 loop spans 21 amino acids. CDR3 coding DNA: TGTGCCAGCAGTCCTGGGACAGGGTTGTTGGGGATGACCTCTTATAATTCACCCCTCCACTTT. This translates into CASSPGTGLLGMTSYNSPLHF.

The rearrangement links TRBV15 to TRBJ2-7; 7 bases fit TRBD1. CDR3 size: 15 residues. Looked up from germline, CDR1 is LNHNV and CDR2 is YYDKDF (reference sequence). The V gene end was trimmed by 1 base and the J gene end by 6 bases; junction bases not matched to a gene: 9. The CDR3 nucleotides are TGTGCCACCAGCAGAGTGACAGGGACCGGGACCGAGCAGTACTTC. This gives the protein CATSRVTGTGTEQYF.

This rearrangement joins TRBV4-2 to TRBJ2-2; D perhaps matches TRBD1 (5 bases). Germline V CDR1 and CDR2: LGHNA, YNFKEQ. The CDR3 is 17 amino acids. With 4 bases removed from V and 0 bases from J, the gap between germline ends came to 15 bases. This CDR3 reads CASSPTGPETNTGELFF. The DNA for the CDR3 is TGTGCCAGCAGCCCAACAGGACCAGAGACGAACACCGGGGAGCTGTTTTTT.

The chain joins TRBV9 to TRBJ2-1; possibly TRBD2 for D (6 bases). The V end was cut by 0 bases, the J end by 10 bases, with 14 bases between. Germline V gives CDR1 SGDLS, CDR2 YYNGEE. This CDR3 spans 14 amino acids. CDR3 coding DNA: TGTGCCAGCAGCGTAGTTCCGGCGGCGGGGGAGCAGTTCTTC. This encodes CASSVVPAAGEQFF.

The J gene is TRBJ1-6, the V gene TRBV7-9; D is unresolved. V was clipped by 3 bases and J by 0 bases, with 3 bases between them. The CDR3 is made up of 14 amino acids. Looked up from germline, CDR1 is SEHNR and CDR2 is FQNEAQ (reference sequence). The CDR3 DNA is TGTGCCAGCAGCTTCGTCTCCTATAATTCACCCCTCCACTTT. Encoded protein: CASSFVSYNSPLHF.

This chain uses TRBV7-9 with TRBJ2-2; TRBD1 is a possible D gene (6 bases). This CDR3 spans 16 amino acids. The V and J ends lost 5 bases and 4 bases respectively, with 17 bases between them. Germline CDR1 is SEHNR and CDR2 is FQNEAQ (reference sequence). The CDR3 DNA reads as TGTGCCAGCAGCCGGACACAGGGACGGAGCACCGGGGAGCTGTTTTTT. This codes for CASSRTQGRSTGELFF. Filled out from reference TRBV7-9 and TRBJ2-2, the complete variable domain reads DTGVSQNPRHKITKRGQNVTFRCDPISEHNRLYWYRQTLGQGPEFLTYFQNEAQLEKSRLLSDRFSAERPKGSFSTLEIQRTEQGDSAMYLCASSRTQGRSTGELFFGEGSRLTVL.

The V and J genes are TRBV10-3 and TRBJ2-7; TRBD2 matches at 12 bases. V was clipped by 6 bases and J by 4 bases; unmatched bases: 7. CDR1 is ENHRY, CDR2 SYGVKD, per germline. The CDR3 length is 15 residues. The chain's CDR3 is CAISPASGGEYEQYF. The CDR3 coding sequence is TGTGCCATCAGCCCTGCTAGCGGGGGGGAATACGAGCAGTACTTC.

This clone appeared a single time. The chain has TRBV11-2 and TRBJ2-1; D is possibly TRBD1 (6 bases). The CDR3 is 13 residues long. Germline-derived CDR1 and CDR2 are SGHAT and FQNNGV. Deletions cut 5 bases from V and 9 bases from J, with 14 bases between. The CDR3 DNA reads as TGTGCCAGCAGCCCAATCAGGGGTGGTGAGCAGTTCTTC. Translated, it gives CASSPIRGGEQFF.

The rearrangement links TRBV15 to TRBJ1-3; no clear D. CDR1 and CDR2 from the germline V gene are LNHNV and YYDKDF (reference sequence). There are 17 residues in the CDR3. The germline V and J ends were trimmed by 0 bases and 4 bases, with 16 bases remaining between them. CDR3 DNA sequence: TGTGCCACCAGCAGAGATCAGGTTTTCACGGCAGGAAACACCATATATTTT. Protein product: CATSRDQVFTAGNTIYF.

V and J are TRBV2 and TRBJ1-1; D gene uncertain. V was cut by 6 bases and J by 10 bases, with 12 bases left in between. Germline V gene data show CDR1 as SNHLY and CDR2 as FYNNEI. The CDR3 runs 11 residues. CDR3 coding DNA: TGTGCCAGCAGCCCAAGCCTAAGAGCTTTCTTT. As protein: CASSPSLRAFF. Supplemented by reference TRBV2 and TRBJ1-1, the full variable domain reads EPEVTQTPSHQVTQMGQEVILRCVPISNHLYFYWYRQILGQKVEFLVSFYNNEISEKSEIFDDQFSVERPDGSNFTLKIRSTKLEDSAMYFCASSPSLRAFFGQGTRLTVV.

V is TRBV29-1 and J is TRBJ2-3; 13 nucleotides align to TRBD2. Germline assignment: CDR1 SQVTM and CDR2 ANQGSEA. The CDR3 has 17 amino acids. V gave up 4 bases and J gave up 2 bases; unmatched junction bases: 9. The CDR3 sequence: CSVGLAGGTTFTDTQYF. The DNA of the CDR3 is TGCAGCGTTGGACTAGCGGGGGGAACAACCTTCACAGATACGCAGTATTTT.

The chain carries TRBV30 and TRBJ1-2; D gene uncertain. V shed 4 bases and J shed 0 bases, with 6 bases lying between them. From germline, CDR1 is GTSNPN and CDR2 SVGIG (reference sequence). The CDR3 contains 12 residues. The CDR3 region has the DNA TGTGCCTGGAAGGGAGCTAACTATGGCTACACCTTC. It yields the protein CAWKGANYGYTF. The variable domain in full, completed from reference TRBV30 and TRBJ1-2, reads SQTIHQWPATLVQPVGSPLSLECTVEGTSNPNLYWYRQAAGRGLQLLFYSVGIGQISSEVPQNLSASRPQDRQFILSSKKLLLSDSGFYLCAWKGANYGYTFGSGTRLTVV.

V usage is TRBV2 and J usage is TRBJ2-5; maybe TRBD2 (5 bases). This CDR3 is built from 14 residues. Germline loops: CDR1 SNHLY, CDR2 FYNNEI. V was clipped by 4 bases and J by 3 bases, with 12 bases between them. Here the CDR3 DNA reads TGTGCCAGCAGTGCGTCTAGCAGAAAAGAGACCCAGTACTTC. It translates to CASSASSRKETQYF.

The chain is built from TRBV7-6 and TRBJ2-5, with 8 bases lining up with TRBD1. Trimming took 1 base from V and 1 from J; bases not matched to a gene: 2. Germline CDR1 and CDR2: SGHVS and FNYEAQ. The CDR3 has 15 residues. This CDR3 reads CASSLGGQAQETQYF. CDR3 bases: TGTGCCAGCAGCTTAGGGGGACAGGCCCAAGAGACCCAGTACTTC.

V usage is TRBV7-8 and J usage is TRBJ2-1; D is possibly TRBD1 (5 bases). The CDR3 is 15 amino acids. CDR1 is SGHVS and CDR2 is FQNEAQ in the germline V gene. V was cut by 0 bases and J by 3 bases, with 9 bases left in between. Written as DNA, the CDR3 is TGTGCCAGCAGCTTAGCACCGACAGTCTACAATGAGCAGTTCTTC. This codes for CASSLAPTVYNEQFF.

This clone was seen a few times. This chain joins TRBV4-1 and TRBJ1-5; TRBD1 is a possible D gene (5 bases). V was pared by 3 bases and J by 5 bases, with 14 bases between. Looked up from germline, CDR1 is MGHRA and CDR2 is YSYEKL. The CDR3 consists of 15 residues. CDR3 DNA: TGCGCCAGCAGCCAGGAGGACCGGGACTATCAGCCCCAGCATTTT. This translates into CASSQEDRDYQPQHF.

The chain couples TRBV15 to TRBJ1-1, with 7 bases matching TRBD1. The CDR3 is 15 residues long. After removal of 5 bases from V and 4 bases from J, the junction contained 10 bases not matched to a gene. Per the germline V gene, CDR1 is LNHNV and CDR2 is YYDKDF (reference sequence). The CDR3 spells CATSPPYRGSTEAFF. CDR3 DNA: TGTGCCACCAGCCCACCGTACAGGGGTAGCACTGAAGCTTTCTTT. Complete variable domain (other parts from reference TRBV15 and TRBJ1-1): DAMVIQNPRYQVTQFGKPVTLSCSQTLNHNVMYWYQQKSSQAPKLLFHYYDKDFNNEADTPDNFQSRRPNTSFCFLDIRSPGLGDTAMYLCATSPPYRGSTEAFFGQGTRLTVV.

The chain couples TRBV11-1 to TRBJ2-1, with 11 bases matching TRBD2. V was clipped by 2 bases and J by 5 bases; unmatched bases: 5. CDR3 length: 16 amino acids. CDR1 is SGHAT, CDR2 FQDESV, per germline (reference sequence). The CDR3 loop reads CASSLLLAGAHNEQFF. The CDR3 DNA sequence: TGTGCCAGCAGCTTACTACTAGCGGGGGCCCACAATGAGCAGTTCTTC.

This chain connects TRBV5-5 to TRBJ1-2, with no clear D. With 2 bases removed from V and 2 bases from J, the gap between germline ends came to 16 bases. Germline V gene lookup returns CDR1 SGHKS and CDR2 YYEKEE (reference sequence). The CDR3 length is 16 residues. CDR3 protein: CASSFWVAPRNYGYTF. The CDR3, as DNA: TGTGCCAGCAGCTTCTGGGTCGCACCTAGAAACTATGGCTACACCTTC.

The V call is TRBV30, the J call TRBJ1-3; D is perhaps TRBD1 (6 bases). This CDR3 spans 14 amino acids. V shed 2 bases and J shed 5 bases, with 13 bases lying between them. Germline V CDR1 and CDR2: GTSNPN, SVGIG (reference sequence). The CDR3 here is CAWSQTGLRNTIYF. CDR3 sequence (DNA): TGTGCCTGGAGTCAGACAGGACTCCGAAACACCATATATTTT.

As for this clone: Other DNA sequences from this sample encode an identical CDR3 as well. The chain uses TRBV7-9 and TRBJ1-6; D is perhaps TRBD1 (5 bases). V lost 3 bases, J lost 10 bases, and 13 bases lay in between. The CDR3 spans 14 residues. Germline lookup yields CDR1 SEHNR and CDR2 FQNEAQ (reference sequence). Written as DNA, the CDR3 is TGTGCCAGCAGCTTGGGAGGTGGGGGATCACCCCTCCACTTT. It translates to CASSLGGGGSPLHF.

This chain links TRBV4-2 with TRBJ2-3; 7 nucleotides align to TRBD2. The germline gives CDR1 LGHNA, CDR2 YNFKEQ. J gave up 2 bases and V 4 bases, and 6 bases lay outside the gene matches. This CDR3 has 15 residues. The CDR3 nucleotides read TGTGCCAGCAGCCGCTCTAGCGGACCCACAGATACGCAGTATTTT. Protein sequence: CASSRSSGPTDTQYF.

The CDR3: CASSLRPREGGFYGYTF. CDR3 sequence (DNA): TGCGCCAGCAGCTTGAGGCCTAGGGAAGGGGGCTTCTATGGCTACACCTTC. V usage is TRBV5-1 and J usage is TRBJ1-2; 7 bases line up with TRBD1. This CDR3 region has 17 residues. J was trimmed by 4 bases and V by 1 base; bases with no gene match: 13. Germline loops: CDR1 SGHRS, CDR2 YFSETQ. Together with reference TRBV5-1 and TRBJ1-2, the CDR3 gives the full variable domain: KAGVTQTPRYLIKTRGQQVTLSCSPISGHRSVSWYQQTPGQGLQFLFEYFSETQRNKGNFPGRFSGRQFSNSRSEMNVSTLELGDSALYLCASSLRPREGGFYGYTFGSGTRLTVV.

V is TRBV5-5 and J is TRBJ1-4, with D possibly being TRBD1 (5 bases). CDR3 length: 13 residues. The V end was cut by 3 bases, the J end by 8 bases, with 11 bases between. The germline gives CDR1 SGHKS, CDR2 YYEKEE (reference sequence). The CDR3 DNA reads TGTGCCAGCAGCTCTGCCCAGGGCGAAAAACTGTTTTTT. The encoded protein is CASSSAQGEKLFF. The full variable domain, with the rest looked up from reference TRBV5-5 and TRBJ1-4, is DAGVTQSPTHLIKTRGQQVTLRCSPISGHKSVSWYQQVLGQGPQFIFQYYEKEERGRGNFPDRFSARQFPNYSSELNVNALLLGDSALYLCASSSAQGEKLFFGSGTQLSVL.

The V and J genes are TRBV27 and TRBJ2-6; a weak D match, TRBD1 (5 bases). The CDR3 spans 17 residues. Germline V gives CDR1 MNHEY, CDR2 SMNVEV (reference sequence). With 5 bases removed from V and 0 bases from J, the gap between germline ends came to 14 bases. The CDR3 DNA follows: TGTGCCAGCAGTCGACGTGACAGAGCCTCTGGGGCCAACGTCCTGACTTTC. Its protein product is CASSRRDRASGANVLTF.